A single T cell receptor beta chain is shown here with its context. Antigen specificity is unknown. Expressed TCRB transcripts were sequenced because the isolated RNA had all been reverse transcribed beforehand. Method: immunoSEQ multiplex PCR; TCRdb's copy keeps in-frame clones and lacks some. The sample records a few hundred thousand clones, around 26% being singletons. Heparinised blood was drawn once per donor, averaging roughly 120 mL. The data were taken from a study of beta chain features in type 1 diabetes. Whole-study results and caveats: Shorter TCRB CDR3s, moderately but significantly so, were found in Type 1 diabetes patients in all four CD4+ subsets.

The CDR3 has 13 amino acids. From germline, CDR1 is SGHDT and CDR2 YYEEEE. V was cut by 6 bases and J by 3 bases, with 13 bases left in between. The TCR comes from a man in his thirties or forties in good health. This rearrangement joins TRBV5-6 to TRBJ2-7; D is unclear. Sequencing was carried out using central memory CD4+ T cells from blood. The CDR3 DNA reads as TGTGCCAGCACCTCCTTTTCCGGCTACGAGCAGTACTTC. It encodes CASTSFSGYEQYF.